The 9 T cell receptor beta chains below come from one sample, sequenced in a study of T cells after yellow fever vaccination. MiXCR, applied by TCRdb to the 5' RACE reads, yields one record per CDR3 protein. Of some 150,000 distinct CDR3 sequences listed, about a tenth are singletons. The sample was CD8+ T cells sorted from PBMCs, taken 45 days after the yellow fever booster vaccination. All receptors derive from a man aged 18 to 35 who received the YFV17D yellow fever vaccine.

V gene TRBV28 combines with J gene TRBJ1-2; no definite D call. V was cut by 7 bases and J by 2 bases, with 20 bases left in between. This CDR3 is built from 16 residues. Germline assignment: CDR1 MDHEN and CDR2 SYDVKM. The CDR3 here is CASKDFSSIGNYGYTF. The CDR3 region has the DNA TGTGCCAGCAAGGACTTTAGTTCCATAGGCAACTATGGCTACACCTTC.

The chain carries TRBV12-3 or TRBV12-4 and TRBJ2-7; D gene unclear. This CDR3 comprises 13 residues. V was shortened by 3 bases and J by 1 base, with 7 bases between the two germline ends. As DNA, the CDR3 is TGTGCCAGCAGTTTGATGGGATCCTACGAGCAGTACTTC. This encodes CASSLMGSYEQYF.

This clonotype was seen at least ten times. The rearrangement uses TRBV4-3 and TRBJ1-4, with TRBD1 identical over 7 bases. The CDR3 length is 16 residues. Trimming removed 0 bases from V and 8 bases from J; junction bases left unmatched: 9. In germline, CDR1 is LGHNA, CDR2 YSLEER. CDR3 amino acids: CASSQDLWTGGEKLFF. As DNA, the CDR3 is TGCGCCAGCAGCCAAGATCTTTGGACAGGAGGGGAAAAACTGTTTTTT.

This clonotype has at least ten counts. The chain recombines TRBV25-1 with TRBJ2-5; 7 bases align to TRBD1. The V gene's germline CDR1 is MGHDK and CDR2 SYGVNS. Trimming took 2 bases from V and 5 from J; bases not matched to a gene: 8. The CDR3 totals 15 residues. CDR3 sequence (DNA): TGTGCCAGCAGTGAACAGACGACAGGGTGGGAGACCCAGTACTTC. It yields the protein CASSEQTTGWETQYF.

The CDR3 bases are TGCAGTGCTTTAGGGACAGCCACCTACGAGCAGTACGTC. This encodes CSALGTATYEQYV. The chain recombines TRBV20-1 with TRBJ2-7; 7 nucleotides line up with TRBD1. Trimming took 5 bases from V and 2 from J; bases not matched to a gene: 6. CDR3 size: 13 residues. Germline CDR1 and CDR2: DFQATT and SNEGSKA (reference sequence).

The CDR3 bases are TGTGCCACCCGGGGATGGGAGGCCTCCCAAGAGACCCAGTACTTC. It yields the protein CATRGWEASQETQYF. The V gene is TRBV12-3 or TRBV12-4, the J gene TRBJ2-5; tentatively, D is TRBD2 (6 bases). The CDR3 extends over 15 amino acids. V shed 10 bases and J shed 1 base, with 19 bases lying between them.

The CDR3 bases are TGTGCCTGGAGTGTACCAAGCGGGGGCTTTCAAGAGACCCAGTACTTC. Translating gives CAWSVPSGGFQETQYF. The chain couples TRBV30 to TRBJ2-5; 8 bases fit TRBD2. This CDR3 spans 16 amino acids. The germline gives CDR1 GTSNPN, CDR2 SVGIG (reference sequence). The V gene end was trimmed by 0 bases and the J gene end by 2 bases; junction bases not matched to a gene: 8.

This clonotype was counted many times. The chain joins TRBV5-1 to TRBJ1-1; TRBD1 matches at 7 bases. This CDR3 spans 16 amino acids. The V and J ends lost 4 bases and 1 base, in that order; junction bases with no gene match: 10. Germline V gene lookup returns CDR1 SGHRS and CDR2 YFSETQ. The CDR3 bases are TGCGCCAGCAGCCCGAGGACAGGCCGGAGGAACACTGAAGCTTTCTTT. The encoded protein is CASSPRTGRRNTEAFF.

This clonotype was seen a handful of times. The chain has TRBV4-3 and TRBJ2-1; D is perhaps TRBD1 or TRBD2 (5 bases each). The CDR3 has 13 amino acids. The germline V and J ends were trimmed by 1 base and 10 bases, with 11 bases remaining between them. CDR1 and CDR2 (germline): LGHNA, YSLEER. The CDR3 coding sequence is TGCGCCAGCAGCCAAGCCCGGGGCCGGGAGCAGTTCTTC. Residues: CASSQARGREQFF.